These 14 T cell receptor beta chains share one sample of origin, sequenced in a study of glioma-infiltrating T cells. Using RNA template, CDR3s of TCR alpha and beta were amplified with iRepertoire arm-PCR. From the multiplex PCR reads, TCRdb called clonotypes with MiXCR, one entry per CDR3 protein. Here the sample spans some 150,000 distinct CDR3 sequences, 39% being singletons. Sequenced material: glioma tissue, nonneoplastic brain tissue, or PBMCs (not recorded which). All receptors come from a human donor with low-grade glioma or glioblastoma, undergoing nonglioma brain surgery, or in good health (not recorded which).

This clonotype was recorded a few times. The chain uses TRBV5-6 and TRBJ2-5; D is ambiguous. V lost 1 base and J 4 bases, leaving 5 bases between the germline ends. The CDR3 extends over 12 amino acids. Germline values: CDR1 SGHDT, CDR2 YYEEEE. The CDR3 sequence is CASSLFPETQYF. Written as DNA, the CDR3 is TGTGCCAGCAGCTTGTTCCCAGAGACCCAGTACTTC.

J is TRBJ1-2 and V is TRBV20-1, with 8 nucleotides matching TRBD1. The CDR3 runs to 14 residues. Germline-derived CDR1 and CDR2 are DFQATT and SNEGSKA (reference sequence). V was clipped by 6 bases and J by 4 bases; unmatched bases: 10. CDR3 residues: CSASGQGFGYGYTF. The DNA for the CDR3 is TGCAGTGCCAGCGGACAGGGTTTCGGCTATGGCTACACCTTC.

This clonotype is a singleton in its sample. This sequence joins TRBV20-1 and TRBJ2-5, with 8 bases fitting TRBD1. The trim removed 6 bases at V and 2 bases at J, leaving 8 bases unmatched. The V gene's germline CDR1 is DFQATT and CDR2 SNEGSKA (reference sequence). This CDR3 comprises 14 residues. The CDR3 bases are TGCAGTGCCAGGACAGGGATGCAGCAAGAGACCCAGTACTTC. Its translation: CSARTGMQQETQYF.

This sequence joins TRBV11-2 and TRBJ2-1; D is possibly TRBD2 (6 bases). Trimming pared 3 bases from V and 0 bases from J, leaving 15 bases between. The CDR3 totals 17 residues. CDR1 is SGHAT, CDR2 FQNNGV, per germline. CDR3 in DNA: TGTGCCAGCAGCTTTATGAGGGCGGGGCACTCCTACAATGAGCAGTTCTTC. It is translated as CASSFMRAGHSYNEQFF.

This clonotype appeared a few times. CDR3 region: CASSLGQEENQPQHF. The DNA for the CDR3 is TGTGCCAGCAGTCTTGGACAGGAAGAGAATCAGCCCCAGCATTTT. J is TRBJ1-5 and V is TRBV6-2 or TRBV6-3; 7 bases agree with TRBD1. The CDR3 length is 15 residues. With V trimmed by 5 bases and J by 4 bases, 8 bases remained unmatched. CDR1 MNHEY and CDR2 SVGEGT come from the germline V gene.

The genes are TRBV20-1 and TRBJ1-2; TRBD1 matches 8 bases. The CDR3 has 14 residues. CDR1 is DFQATT and CDR2 is SNEGSKA in the germline V gene (reference sequence). V lost 4 bases to trimming and J lost 0 bases; unmatched junction nucleotides: 4. The CDR3 region is CSANQGASNYGYTF. The CDR3 DNA reads TGCAGTGCTAACCAGGGGGCCTCTAACTATGGCTACACCTTC.

The CDR3 sequence is CASTRRESSYNEQFF. The CDR3 DNA sequence: TGTGCCAGCACCAGACGGGAAAGCTCCTACAATGAGCAGTTCTTC. The gene calls are TRBV27 and TRBJ2-1; D is perhaps TRBD2 (5 bases). From germline, CDR1 is MNHEY and CDR2 SMNVEV (reference sequence). V was trimmed by 7 bases and J by 0 bases, leaving 13 bases between them. The CDR3 loop spans 15 amino acids.

J is TRBJ1-5 and V is TRBV6-2 or TRBV6-3; weak D call: TRBD1 (6 bases). The length of the CDR3 is 13 residues. In germline, CDR1 is MNHEY, CDR2 SVGEGT. V shed 7 bases and J shed 7 bases, with 14 bases lying between them. CDR3 sequence: CASKMGQGQPQHF. In nucleotides, the CDR3 is TGTGCCAGCAAAATGGGGCAGGGGCAGCCCCAGCATTTT.

V is TRBV20-1 and J is TRBJ2-7; D possibly uses TRBD1 or TRBD2 (5 bases each). Germline V gives CDR1 DFQATT, CDR2 SNEGSKA (reference sequence). The CDR3 spans 13 residues. Trimming cost V 3 bases and J 3 bases, with 12 bases left between them. This chain's CDR3 is CSASRDHLYEQYF. The CDR3 bases are TGCAGTGCTAGTAGGGACCACCTCTACGAGCAGTACTTC.

This clonotype was picked up a small number of times. The chain carries TRBV6-6 and TRBJ2-6; D is unclear. V lost 0 bases to trimming and J lost 1 base, with 10 bases between them. This CDR3 contains 17 residues. CDR1 is MNHNY and CDR2 is SVGAGI in the germline V gene (reference sequence). The CDR3 nucleotides are TGTGCCAGCAGTTACTCGTATATTGTTTCTGGGGCCAACGTCCTGACTTTC. Its protein product is CASSYSYIVSGANVLTF.

With regard to this clonotype: This clone may be a read error of a much larger clone one base away. The V gene is TRBV6-2 or TRBV6-3, the J gene TRBJ2-1; 11 bases are a match to TRBD2. The J call may be in error: the DNA end matches TRBJ2-5 better. The CDR3 has 15 amino acids. Germline CDR1 is MNHEY and CDR2 is SVGEGT. CDR3 in amino acids: CVSSDGTSGQETQYF. The CDR3 nucleotides read TGTGTCAGCAGTGACGGGACTAGCGGCCAAGAGACCCAGTACTTC.

Written as DNA, the CDR3 is TGTGCCAGCAGCATCATTAGCGGGACAGATACGCAGTATTTT. Translated, it gives CASSIISGTDTQYF. The chain carries TRBV7-2 and TRBJ2-3; 7 bases align to TRBD2. The germline V gene encodes CDR1 SGHTA and CDR2 FQGNSA. CDR3 length: 14 residues. The J segment lost 3 bases and the V segment lost 5 bases, leaving 5 bases of the junction unmatched.

This clonotype turned up a few times. The chain employs TRBV12-3 or TRBV12-4 and TRBJ2-4, with a weak D call TRBD1 (6 bases). The CDR3 covers 13 residues. With 1 base removed from V and 6 bases from J, the gap between germline ends came to 7 bases. The CDR3 DNA is TGTGCCAGCAGTTTAGGACAGGCAAACATTCAGTACTTC. It specifies CASSLGQANIQYF.

This clonotype has just a few counts. This rearrangement joins TRBV28 to TRBJ1-2; D is uncertain. Germline V gene sequence: CDR1 MDHEN, CDR2 SYDVKM. The CDR3 spans 14 residues. Trimming shortened V by 5 bases and J by 0 bases, and 10 bases separated the two germline ends. The CDR3 region is CASSPEPTNYGYTF. The CDR3 DNA follows: TGTGCCAGCAGTCCAGAGCCGACTAACTATGGCTACACCTTC.